The clone carrying this T cell receptor (beta chain) is a singleton in its sample. This entry is derived from a study of shared clonotypes between healthy human individuals. Combining CD45RO+ cells with CCR7-negative CD45RA+ TemRA cells gave CD8 memory. The data were produced by immunoSEQ multiplex PCR, yet TCRdb's version contains in-frame clones alone and is incomplete. Here the sample spans some 700,000 clones, 80% to 95% being singletons. The CDR3 sequence is 13 residues long. Germline V gene sequence: CDR1 SGHTA, CDR2 FQGTGA. V was clipped by 5 bases and J by 4 bases, with 11 bases between them. The rearrangement joins TRBV7-3 to TRBJ1-2; no clear D gene. This sequence was found in a man between 18 and 35 years old in good health. Some clones in this sample may be carry-over from other donors' samples. The source material was memory CD8+ T cells from PBMCs. As to subset: CD45RO+ cells pooled with CCR7-negative TemRA cells. The CDR3 loop reads CASSQGSGYGYTF. The CDR3 DNA reads TGTGCCAGCAGCCAAGGGTCCGGCTATGGCTACACCTTC.